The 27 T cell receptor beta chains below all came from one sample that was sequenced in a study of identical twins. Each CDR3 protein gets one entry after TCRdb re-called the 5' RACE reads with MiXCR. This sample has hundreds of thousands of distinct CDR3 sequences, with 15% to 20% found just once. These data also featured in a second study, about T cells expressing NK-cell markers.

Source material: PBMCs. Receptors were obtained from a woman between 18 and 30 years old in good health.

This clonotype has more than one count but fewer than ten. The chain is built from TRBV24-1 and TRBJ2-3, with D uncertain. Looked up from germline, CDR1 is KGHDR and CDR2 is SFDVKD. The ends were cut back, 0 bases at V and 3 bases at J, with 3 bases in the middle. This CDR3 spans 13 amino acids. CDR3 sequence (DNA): TGTGCCACCAGTGATTTGCTTACAGATACGCAGTATTTT. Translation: CATSDLLTDTQYF.

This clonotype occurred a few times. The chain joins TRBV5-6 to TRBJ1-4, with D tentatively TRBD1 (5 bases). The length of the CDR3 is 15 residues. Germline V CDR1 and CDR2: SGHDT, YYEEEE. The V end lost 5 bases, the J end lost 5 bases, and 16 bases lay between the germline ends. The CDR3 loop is CASSSPTDLNEKLFF. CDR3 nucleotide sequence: TGTGCCAGCAGTTCGCCGACAGACTTAAATGAAAAACTGTTTTTT.

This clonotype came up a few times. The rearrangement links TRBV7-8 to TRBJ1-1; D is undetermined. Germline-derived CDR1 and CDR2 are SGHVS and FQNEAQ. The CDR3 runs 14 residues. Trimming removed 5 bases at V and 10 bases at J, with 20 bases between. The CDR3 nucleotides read TGTGCCAGCAGCCTTGAAGAGGTCGTCCGGGGAGCTTTCTTT. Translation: CASSLEEVVRGAFF.

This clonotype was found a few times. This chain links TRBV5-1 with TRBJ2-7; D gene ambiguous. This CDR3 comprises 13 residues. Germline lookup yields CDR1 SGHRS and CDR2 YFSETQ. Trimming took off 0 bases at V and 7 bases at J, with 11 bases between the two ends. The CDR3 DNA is TGCGCCAGCAGCTTGGAATCCCTGGGGGAGCAGTACTTC. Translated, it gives CASSLESLGEQYF.

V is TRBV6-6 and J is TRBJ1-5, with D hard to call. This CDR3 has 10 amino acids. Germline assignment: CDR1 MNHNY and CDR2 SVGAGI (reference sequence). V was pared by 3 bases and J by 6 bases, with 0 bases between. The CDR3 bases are TGTGCCAGCAGTTATCAGCCCCAGCATTTT. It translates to CASSYQPQHF.

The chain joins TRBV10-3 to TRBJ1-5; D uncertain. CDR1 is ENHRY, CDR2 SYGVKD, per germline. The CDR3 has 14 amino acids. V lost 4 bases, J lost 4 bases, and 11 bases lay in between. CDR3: CAISVRPQNQPQHF. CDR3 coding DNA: TGTGCCATCAGTGTGAGGCCGCAGAATCAGCCCCAGCATTTT.

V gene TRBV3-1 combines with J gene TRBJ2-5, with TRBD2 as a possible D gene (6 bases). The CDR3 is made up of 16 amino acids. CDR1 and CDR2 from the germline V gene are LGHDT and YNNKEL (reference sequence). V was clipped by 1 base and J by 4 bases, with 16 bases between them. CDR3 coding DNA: TGTGCCAGCAGCCAAGGGAGGGAGTTGGATCGAGAGACCCAGTACTTC. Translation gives CASSQGRELDRETQYF.

CDR3 region: CSARDRFGLKRRNTEAFF. DNA of the CDR3: TGCAGTGCTAGAGATCGTTTCGGTCTAAAAAGGAGGAACACTGAAGCTTTCTTT. This chain links TRBV20-1 with TRBJ1-1; D gene uncertain. CDR1 is DFQATT, CDR2 SNEGSKA, per germline (reference sequence). Trimming pared 0 bases from V and 1 base from J, leaving 21 bases between. The CDR3 covers 18 residues.

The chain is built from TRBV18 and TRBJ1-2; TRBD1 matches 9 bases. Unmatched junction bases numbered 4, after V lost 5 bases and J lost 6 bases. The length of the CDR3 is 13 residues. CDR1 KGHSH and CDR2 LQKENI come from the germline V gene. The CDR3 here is CASSRTGENGYTF. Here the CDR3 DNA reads TGTGCCAGCTCAAGGACAGGGGAAAATGGCTACACCTTC.

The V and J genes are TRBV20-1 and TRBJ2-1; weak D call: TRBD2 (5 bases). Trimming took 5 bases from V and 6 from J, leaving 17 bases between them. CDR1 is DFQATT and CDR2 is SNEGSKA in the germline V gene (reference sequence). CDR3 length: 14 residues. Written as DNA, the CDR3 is TGCAGTGCTCTTATTAGGTGGGAGTCCAATGAGCAGTTCTTC. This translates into CSALIRWESNEQFF.

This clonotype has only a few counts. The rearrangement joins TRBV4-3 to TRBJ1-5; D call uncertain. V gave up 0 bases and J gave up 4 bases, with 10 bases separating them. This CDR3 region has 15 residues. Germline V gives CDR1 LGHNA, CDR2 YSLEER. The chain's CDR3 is CASSQDVRRNQPQHF. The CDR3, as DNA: TGCGCCAGCAGCCAAGATGTCCGGAGAAATCAGCCCCAGCATTTT.

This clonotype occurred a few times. The CDR3 reads CASSPTPGQGAKEQYF. The CDR3 nucleotides read TGTGCCAGCAGCCCCACACCGGGACAGGGGGCGAAGGAGCAGTACTTC. The chain uses TRBV5-5 and TRBJ2-7; 12 bases fit TRBD1. The CDR3 runs 16 residues. Losses at the gene ends were 4 bases for V and 7 bases for J; bases not matched to a gene: 12. Germline V gene lookup returns CDR1 SGHKS and CDR2 YYEKEE (reference sequence).

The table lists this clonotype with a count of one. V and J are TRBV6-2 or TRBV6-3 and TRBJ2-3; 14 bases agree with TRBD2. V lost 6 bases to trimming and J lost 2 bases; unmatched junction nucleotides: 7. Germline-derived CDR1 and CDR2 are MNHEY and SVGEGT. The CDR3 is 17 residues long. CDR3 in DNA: TGTGCCAGCAGGTCCAGGACTAGCGGGGGGTTCACAGATACGCAGTATTTT. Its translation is CASRSRTSGGFTDTQYF.

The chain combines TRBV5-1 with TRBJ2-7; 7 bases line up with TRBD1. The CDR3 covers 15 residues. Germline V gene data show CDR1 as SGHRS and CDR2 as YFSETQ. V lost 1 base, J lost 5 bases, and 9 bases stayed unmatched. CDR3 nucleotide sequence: TGCGCCAGCAGCTTGACAGGGGTCGGGCAAAACGAGCAGTACTTC. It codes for CASSLTGVGQNEQYF.

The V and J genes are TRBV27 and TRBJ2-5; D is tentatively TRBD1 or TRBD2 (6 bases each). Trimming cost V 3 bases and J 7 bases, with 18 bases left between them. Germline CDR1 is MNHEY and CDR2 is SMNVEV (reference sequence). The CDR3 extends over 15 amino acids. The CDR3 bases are TGTGCCAGCAGTTTCAGGGGAGGATACCGACGGACCCAGTACTTC. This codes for CASSFRGGYRRTQYF.

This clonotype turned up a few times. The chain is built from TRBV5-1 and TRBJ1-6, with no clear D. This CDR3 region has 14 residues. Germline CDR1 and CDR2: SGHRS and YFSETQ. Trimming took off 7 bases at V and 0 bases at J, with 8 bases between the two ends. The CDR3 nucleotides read TGCGCCAGCCGTGAGGCCTCCTATAATTCACCCCTCCACTTT. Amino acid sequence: CASREASYNSPLHF.

The CDR3, as DNA: TGTGCCAGCAGCTCTGGGCCTGGATACAATGAGCAGTTCTTC. Translating it yields CASSSGPGYNEQFF. The V gene is TRBV6-1, the J gene TRBJ2-1; D call uncertain. V gave up 6 bases and J gave up 4 bases, with 13 bases separating them. The CDR3 is made up of 14 amino acids. Germline CDR1 MNHNS, CDR2 SASEGT.

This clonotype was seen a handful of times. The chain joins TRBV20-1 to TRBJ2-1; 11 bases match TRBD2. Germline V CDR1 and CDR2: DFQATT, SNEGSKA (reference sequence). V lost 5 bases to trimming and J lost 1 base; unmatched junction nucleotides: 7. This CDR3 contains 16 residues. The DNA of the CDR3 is TGCAGTGCTCCCCCTAGCGGGAGGATTTCCTACAATGAGCAGTTCTTC. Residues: CSAPPSGRISYNEQFF.

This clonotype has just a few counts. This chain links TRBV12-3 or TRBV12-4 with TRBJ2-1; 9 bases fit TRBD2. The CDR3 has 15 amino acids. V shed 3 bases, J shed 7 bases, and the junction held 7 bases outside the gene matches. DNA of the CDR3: TGTGCCAGCAGTTTGCGCGGGGGGGCGGGGAATGAGCAGTTCTTC. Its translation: CASSLRGGAGNEQFF.

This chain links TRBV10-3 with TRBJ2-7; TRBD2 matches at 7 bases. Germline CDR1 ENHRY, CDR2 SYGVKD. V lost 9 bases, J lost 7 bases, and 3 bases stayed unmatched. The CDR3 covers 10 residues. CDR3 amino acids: CAIGEGEQYF. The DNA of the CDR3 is TGTGCCATTGGGGAGGGGGAGCAGTACTTC.

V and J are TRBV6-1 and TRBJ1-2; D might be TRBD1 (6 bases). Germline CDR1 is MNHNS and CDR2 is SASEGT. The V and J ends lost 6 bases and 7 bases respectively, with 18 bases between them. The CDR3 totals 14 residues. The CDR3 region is CASSAGGAYGGYTF. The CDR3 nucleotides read TGTGCCAGCAGCGCCGGGGGGGCGTATGGTGGCTACACCTTC.

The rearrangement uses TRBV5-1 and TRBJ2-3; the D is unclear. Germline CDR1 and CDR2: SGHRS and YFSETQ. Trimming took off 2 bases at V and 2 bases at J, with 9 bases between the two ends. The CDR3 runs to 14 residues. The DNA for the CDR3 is TGCGCCAGCAGCTTTACCCCTTCCACAGATACGCAGTATTTT. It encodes CASSFTPSTDTQYF. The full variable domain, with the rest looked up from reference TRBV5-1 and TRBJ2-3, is KAGVTQTPRYLIKTRGQQVTLSCSPISGHRSVSWYQQTPGQGLQFLFEYFSETQRNKGNFPGRFSGRQFSNSRSEMNVSTLELGDSALYLCASSFTPSTDTQYFGPGTRLTVL.

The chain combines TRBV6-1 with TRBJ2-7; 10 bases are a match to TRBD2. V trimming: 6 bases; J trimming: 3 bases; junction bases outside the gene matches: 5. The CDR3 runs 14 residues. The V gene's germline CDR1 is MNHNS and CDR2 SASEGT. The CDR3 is CASRLGLASYEQYF. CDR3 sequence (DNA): TGTGCCAGCAGGTTGGGACTAGCGAGCTACGAGCAGTACTTC.

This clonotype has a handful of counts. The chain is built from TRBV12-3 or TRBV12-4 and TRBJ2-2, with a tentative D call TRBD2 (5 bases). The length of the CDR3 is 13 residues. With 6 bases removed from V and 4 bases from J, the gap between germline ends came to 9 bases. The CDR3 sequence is CASSWTATGELFF. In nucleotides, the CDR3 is TGTGCCAGCAGCTGGACTGCCACCGGGGAGCTGTTTTTT.

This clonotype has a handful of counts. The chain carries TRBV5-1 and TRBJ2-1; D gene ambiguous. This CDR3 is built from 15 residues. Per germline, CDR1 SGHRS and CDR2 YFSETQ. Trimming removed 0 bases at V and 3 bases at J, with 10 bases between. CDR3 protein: CASSLVGNDYNEQFF. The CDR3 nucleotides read TGCGCCAGCAGCTTGGTCGGAAATGACTACAATGAGCAGTTCTTC.

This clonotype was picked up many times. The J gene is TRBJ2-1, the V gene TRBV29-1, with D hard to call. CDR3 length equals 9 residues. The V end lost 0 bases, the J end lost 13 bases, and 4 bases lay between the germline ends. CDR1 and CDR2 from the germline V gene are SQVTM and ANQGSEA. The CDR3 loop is CSVEEGQFF. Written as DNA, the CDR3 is TGCAGCGTTGAAGAGGGACAGTTCTTC.

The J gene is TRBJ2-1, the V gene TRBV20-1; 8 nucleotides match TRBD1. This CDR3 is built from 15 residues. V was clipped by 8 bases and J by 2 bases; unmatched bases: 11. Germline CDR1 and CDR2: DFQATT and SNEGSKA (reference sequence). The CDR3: CSFQGTGKAYNEQFF. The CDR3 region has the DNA TGCAGTTTCCAAGGGACAGGAAAAGCCTACAATGAGCAGTTCTTC.